This is a list of T cell receptor beta chains from one sample in a study of technical replicates of blood from several donors. Produced via immunoSEQ multiplex PCR; TCRdb's table is partial and in-frame only. The data contain under 90,000 clones, roughly 94% of them seen just once; the ten biggest clones take up 0.2% to 0.3%. The material sequenced was T cells isolated from PBMCs. These receptors came from a human donor in good health. Each CDR3 is given with its conserved first and last residue. A D gene is named only where the DNA matches it firmly. The size entry is marked missing in some rows and otherwise reads once, few, many or a size class.

d_call: .; clone_size: .; j_call: TRBJ2-5; v_call: TRBV2; cdr3_aa: CASSGVQETQYF; cdr3_nt: TGTGCCAGCAGTGGAGTCCAAGAGACCCAGTACTTC
d_call: .; clone_size: .; j_call: TRBJ1-5; v_call: TRBV27; cdr3_aa: CASSLGGTQPQHF; cdr3_nt: TGTGCCAGCAGTTTAGGGGGGACTCAGCCCCAGCATTTT
d_call: TRBD2; clone_size: .; j_call: TRBJ2-1; v_call: TRBV15; cdr3_aa: CATSREGNTGRARNEQFF; cdr3_nt: TGTGCCACCAGCAGAGAGGGGAATACCGGGAGGGCTCGGAATGAGCAGTTCTTC
d_call: TRBD2; clone_size: once; j_call: TRBJ2-3; v_call: TRBV10-3; cdr3_aa: CAISERRENTDTQYF; cdr3_nt: TGTGCCATCAGTGAAAGGCGGGAGAACACAGATACGCAGTATTTT
d_call: .; clone_size: .; j_call: TRBJ2-7; v_call: TRBV29-1; cdr3_aa: CSVTDRSHDPYF; cdr3_nt: TGCAGCGTTACGGACAGAAGTCATGATCCGTACTTC
d_call: TRBD2; clone_size: .; j_call: TRBJ2-2; v_call: TRBV5-1; cdr3_aa: CASMAGTSGRIWELFF; cdr3_nt: TGCGCCAGCATGGCTGGGACTAGCGGGAGAATCTGGGAGCTGTTTTTT
d_call: TRBD1; clone_size: once; j_call: TRBJ1-2; v_call: TRBV7-9; cdr3_aa: CASSLARDRGDYGYTF; cdr3_nt: TGTGCCAGCAGCTTAGCCCGGGACAGGGGGGACTATGGCTACACCTTC
d_call: TRBD1; clone_size: .; j_call: TRBJ1-5; v_call: TRBV10-3; cdr3_aa: CAISGDRGYNQPQHF; cdr3_nt: TGTGCCATCAGTGGAGACAGGGGGTACAATCAGCCCCAGCATTTT
d_call: TRBD2; clone_size: .; j_call: TRBJ2-1; v_call: TRBV10-1; cdr3_aa: CASSGLAGRGYSYNEQFF; cdr3_nt: TGCGCCAGCAGTGGACTAGCGGGTAGGGGATACTCCTACAATGAGCAGTTCTTC
d_call: TRBD1; clone_size: once; j_call: TRBJ2-1; v_call: TRBV4-1; cdr3_aa: CASSQDRGQGTYNEQFF; cdr3_nt: TGCGCCAGCAGCCAAGATCGAGGACAGGGAACCTACAATGAGCAGTTCTTC
d_call: TRBD2; clone_size: .; j_call: TRBJ2-1; v_call: TRBV19; cdr3_aa: CASSIQGLAGVNEQFF; cdr3_nt: TGTGCCAGTAGTATCCAAGGACTAGCGGGTGTCAATGAACAGTTCTTC
d_call: TRBD2; clone_size: once; j_call: TRBJ2-3; v_call: TRBV19; cdr3_aa: CASSIIRTRLNTQYF; cdr3_nt: TGTGCCAGTAGTATAATCAGGACTAGGCTAAATACGCAGTATTTT
d_call: .; clone_size: .; j_call: TRBJ1-1; v_call: TRBV7-3; cdr3_aa: CASSPTLGPTEAFF; cdr3_nt: TGTGCCAGCAGCCCAACCCTGGGGCCCACTGAAGCTTTCTTT
d_call: TRBD2; clone_size: .; j_call: TRBJ2-7; v_call: TRBV6-1; cdr3_aa: CASSESPREWYEQYF; cdr3_nt: TGTGCCAGCAGTGAAAGCCCGCGGGAGTGGTACGAGCAGTACTTC
d_call: .; clone_size: .; j_call: TRBJ1-1; v_call: TRBV15; cdr3_aa: CATSSGGNTEAFF; cdr3_nt: TGTGCCACCAGCAGCGGGGGTAACACTGAAGCTTTCTTT
d_call: TRBD1; clone_size: .; j_call: TRBJ1-4; v_call: TRBV6-5; cdr3_aa: CASRGQGMEKLFF; cdr3_nt: TGTGCCAGCCGTGGACAGGGGATGGAAAAACTGTTTTTT
d_call: .; clone_size: few; j_call: TRBJ1-5; v_call: TRBV9; cdr3_aa: CASSVGHSSSSGNQPQHF; cdr3_nt: TGTGCCAGCAGCGTAGGACACAGTAGTAGTTCGGGGAATCAGCCCCAGCATTTT
d_call: .; clone_size: .; j_call: TRBJ2-7; v_call: TRBV7-8; cdr3_aa: CASSQQGTSFSYEQYF; cdr3_nt: TGTGCCAGCAGCCAACAGGGAACCAGTTTCTCCTACGAGCAGTACTTC
d_call: .; clone_size: .; j_call: TRBJ2-1; v_call: TRBV5-6; cdr3_aa: CASSFLTMYVDEQFF; cdr3_nt: TGTGCCAGCAGCTTTCTGACTATGTATGTAGATGAGCAGTTCTTC
d_call: TRBD1; clone_size: .; j_call: TRBJ1-6; v_call: TRBV7-9; cdr3_aa: CASSPLQGGSPLHF; cdr3_nt: TGTGCCAGCAGCCCCCTACAGGGGGGTTCACCCCTCCACTTT
d_call: TRBD1; clone_size: .; j_call: TRBJ1-2; v_call: TRBV19; cdr3_aa: CASSIDGTVDYGYTF; cdr3_nt: TGTGCCAGTAGTATAGATGGGACAGTTGACTATGGCTACACCTTC
d_call: TRBD2; clone_size: .; j_call: TRBJ2-1; v_call: TRBV15; cdr3_aa: CATSRGGLAGGSLNEQFF; cdr3_nt: TGTGCCACCAGCAGGGGGGGACTAGCGGGAGGGTCTTTGAATGAGCAGTTCTTC
d_call: TRBD2; clone_size: .; j_call: TRBJ2-1; v_call: TRBV5-1; cdr3_aa: CASSKTGTSRGSEQFF; cdr3_nt: TGCGCCAGCAGCAAAACCGGGACTAGCCGAGGTTCTGAGCAGTTCTTC
d_call: .; clone_size: .; j_call: TRBJ1-3; v_call: TRBV10-3; cdr3_aa: CAISESPQGANTIYF; cdr3_nt: TGTGCCATCAGTGAGTCCCCACAGGGAGCAAACACCATATATTTT
d_call: .; clone_size: .; j_call: TRBJ1-4; v_call: TRBV27; cdr3_aa: CASSLILNEKLFF; cdr3_nt: TGTGCCAGCAGTTTAATCCTTAATGAAAAACTGTTTTTT
d_call: TRBD1; clone_size: once; j_call: TRBJ1-1; v_call: TRBV25-1; cdr3_aa: CASIKQGAGTEAFF; cdr3_nt: TGTGCCAGTATAAAACAGGGGGCAGGCACTGAAGCTTTCTTT
d_call: TRBD1; clone_size: .; j_call: TRBJ1-2; v_call: TRBV7-2; cdr3_aa: CASRHGRQGARGYTF; cdr3_nt: TGTGCCAGCAGGCATGGGAGACAGGGGGCGCGTGGCTACACCTTC
d_call: .; clone_size: .; j_call: TRBJ1-5; v_call: TRBV5-1; cdr3_aa: CASSLTGRGGESNQPQHF; cdr3_nt: TGCGCCAGCAGCTTAACCGGGAGGGGGGGGGAGAGCAATCAGCCCCAGCATTTT